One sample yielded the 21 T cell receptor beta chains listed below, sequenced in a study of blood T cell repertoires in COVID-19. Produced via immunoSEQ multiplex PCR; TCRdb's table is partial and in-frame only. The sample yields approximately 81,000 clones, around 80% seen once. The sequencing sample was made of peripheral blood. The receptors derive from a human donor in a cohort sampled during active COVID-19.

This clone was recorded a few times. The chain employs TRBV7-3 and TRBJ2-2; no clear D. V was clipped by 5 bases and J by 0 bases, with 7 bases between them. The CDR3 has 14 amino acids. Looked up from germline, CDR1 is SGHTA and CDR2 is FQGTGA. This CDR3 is CASSEQPNTGELFF. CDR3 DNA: TGTGCCAGCAGCGAACAGCCGAACACCGGGGAGCTGTTTTTT.

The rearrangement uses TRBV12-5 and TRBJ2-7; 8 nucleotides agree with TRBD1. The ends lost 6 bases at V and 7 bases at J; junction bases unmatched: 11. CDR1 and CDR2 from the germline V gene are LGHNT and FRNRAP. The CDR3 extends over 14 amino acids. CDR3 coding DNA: TGTGCTAGTGGGGCCGGGACAGGCCTAGGGGAGCAGTACTTC. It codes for CASGAGTGLGEQYF.

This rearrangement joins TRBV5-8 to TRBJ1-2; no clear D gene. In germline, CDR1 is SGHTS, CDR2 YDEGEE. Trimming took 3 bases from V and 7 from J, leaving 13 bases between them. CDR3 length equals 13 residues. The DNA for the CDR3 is TGTGCCAGCAGCTGGGGAGAAATCGGTGGCTACACCTTC. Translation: CASSWGEIGGYTF.

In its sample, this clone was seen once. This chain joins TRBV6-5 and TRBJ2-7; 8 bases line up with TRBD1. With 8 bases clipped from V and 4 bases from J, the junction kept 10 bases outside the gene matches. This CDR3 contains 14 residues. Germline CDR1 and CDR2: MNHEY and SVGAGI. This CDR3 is CASLKGRGPYEQYF. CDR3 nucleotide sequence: TGTGCCAGCCTCAAGGGCAGGGGGCCGTACGAGCAGTACTTC.

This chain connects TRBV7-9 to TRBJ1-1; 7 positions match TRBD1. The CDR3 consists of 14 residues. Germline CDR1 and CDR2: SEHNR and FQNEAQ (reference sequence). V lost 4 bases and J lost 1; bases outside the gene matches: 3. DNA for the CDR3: TGTGCCAGCAGCTCGGGACAGCCGAACACTGAAGCTTTCTTT. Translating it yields CASSSGQPNTEAFF.

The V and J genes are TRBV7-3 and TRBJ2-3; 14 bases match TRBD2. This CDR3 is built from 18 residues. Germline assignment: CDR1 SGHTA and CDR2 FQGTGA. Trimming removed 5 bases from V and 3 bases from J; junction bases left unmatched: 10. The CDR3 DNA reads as TGTGCCAGCAGCATTACCGGACTAGCGGGGGGCAAAACAGATACGCAGTATTTT. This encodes CASSITGLAGGKTDTQYF.

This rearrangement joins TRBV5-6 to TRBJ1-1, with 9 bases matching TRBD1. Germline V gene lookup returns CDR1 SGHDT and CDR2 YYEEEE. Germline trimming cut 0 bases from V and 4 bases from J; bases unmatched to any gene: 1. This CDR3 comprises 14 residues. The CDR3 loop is CASSLGTGVTEAFF. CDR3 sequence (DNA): TGTGCCAGCAGCTTGGGGACAGGGGTCACTGAAGCTTTCTTT.

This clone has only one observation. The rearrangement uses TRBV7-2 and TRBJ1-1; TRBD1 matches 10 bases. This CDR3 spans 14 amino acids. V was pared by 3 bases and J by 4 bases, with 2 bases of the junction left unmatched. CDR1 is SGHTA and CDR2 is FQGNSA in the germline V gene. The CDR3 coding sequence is TGTGCCAGCAGCTTTCGGACAGGGGGCACTGAAGCTTTCTTT. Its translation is CASSFRTGGTEAFF.

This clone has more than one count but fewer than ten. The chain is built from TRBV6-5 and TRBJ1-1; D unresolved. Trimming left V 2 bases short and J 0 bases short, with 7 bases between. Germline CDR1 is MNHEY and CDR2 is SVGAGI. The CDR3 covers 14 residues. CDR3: CASSYTSMNTEAFF. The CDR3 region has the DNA TGTGCCAGCAGTTACACCTCTATGAACACTGAAGCTTTCTTT.

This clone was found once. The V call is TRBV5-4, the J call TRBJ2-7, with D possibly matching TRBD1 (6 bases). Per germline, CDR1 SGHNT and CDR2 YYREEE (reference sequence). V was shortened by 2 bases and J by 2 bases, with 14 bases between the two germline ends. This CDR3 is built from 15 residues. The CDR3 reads CASSLGQGSTYEQYF. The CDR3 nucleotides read TGTGCCAGCAGCTTAGGGCAGGGGTCTACCTACGAGCAGTACTTC.

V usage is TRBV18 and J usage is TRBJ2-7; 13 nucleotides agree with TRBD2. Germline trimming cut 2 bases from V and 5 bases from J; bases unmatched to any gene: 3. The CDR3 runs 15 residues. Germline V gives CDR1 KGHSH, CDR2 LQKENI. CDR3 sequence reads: CASSPGTSGVDEQYF. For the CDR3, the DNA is TGTGCCAGCTCACCAGGGACTAGCGGGGTGGACGAGCAGTACTTC.

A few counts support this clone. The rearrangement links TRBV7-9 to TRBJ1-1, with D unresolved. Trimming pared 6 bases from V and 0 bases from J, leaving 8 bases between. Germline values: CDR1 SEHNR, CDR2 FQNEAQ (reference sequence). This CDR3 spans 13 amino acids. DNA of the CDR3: TGTGCCAGCAGTAGTTACCTGAACACTGAAGCTTTCTTT. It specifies CASSSYLNTEAFF.

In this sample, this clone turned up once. CDR3 amino acids: CASTGDRALYGYTF. The CDR3 DNA is TGTGCCAGTACTGGGGACAGGGCACTTTATGGCTACACCTTC. This sequence joins TRBV19 and TRBJ1-2; TRBD1 agrees at 9 bases. CDR1 LNHDA and CDR2 SQIVND come from the germline V gene (reference sequence). With 7 bases clipped from V and 5 bases from J, the junction kept 8 bases outside the gene matches. This CDR3 has 14 amino acids. The whole variable domain, remainder taken from reference TRBV19 and TRBJ1-2, is DGGITQSPKYLFRKEGQNVTLSCEQNLNHDAMYWYRQDPGQGLRLIYYSQIVNDFQKGDIAEGYSVSREKKESFPLTVTSAQKNPTAFYLCASTGDRALYGYTFGSGTRLTVV.

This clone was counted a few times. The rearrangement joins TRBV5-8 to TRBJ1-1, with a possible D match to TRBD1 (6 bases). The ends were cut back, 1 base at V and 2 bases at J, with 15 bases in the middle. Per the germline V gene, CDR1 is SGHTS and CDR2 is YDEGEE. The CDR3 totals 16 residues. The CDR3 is CASSLSTSDSNTEAFF. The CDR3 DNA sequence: TGTGCCAGCAGCTTGTCAACATCGGACAGCAACACTGAAGCTTTCTTT.

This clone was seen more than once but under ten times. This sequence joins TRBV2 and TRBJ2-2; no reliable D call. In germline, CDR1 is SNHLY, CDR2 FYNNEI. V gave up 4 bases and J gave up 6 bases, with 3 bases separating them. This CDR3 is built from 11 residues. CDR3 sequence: CASSGAGELFF. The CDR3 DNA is TGTGCCAGCAGTGGAGCCGGGGAGCTGTTTTTT.

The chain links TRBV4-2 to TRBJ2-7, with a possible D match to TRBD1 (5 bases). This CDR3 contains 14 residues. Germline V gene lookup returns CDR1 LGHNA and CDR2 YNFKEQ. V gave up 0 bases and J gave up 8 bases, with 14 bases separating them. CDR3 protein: CASSQEAGFMKQYF. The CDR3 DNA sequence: TGTGCCAGCAGCCAAGAGGCAGGGTTTATGAAGCAGTACTTC.

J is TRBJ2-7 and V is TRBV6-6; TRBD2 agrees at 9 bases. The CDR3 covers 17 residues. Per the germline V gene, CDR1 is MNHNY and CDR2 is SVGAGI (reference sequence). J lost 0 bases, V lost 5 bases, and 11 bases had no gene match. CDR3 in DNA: TGTGCCAGCAGTCCCCTTAAGCGGGGGGATTTCTCCTACGAGCAGTACTTC. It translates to CASSPLKRGDFSYEQYF.

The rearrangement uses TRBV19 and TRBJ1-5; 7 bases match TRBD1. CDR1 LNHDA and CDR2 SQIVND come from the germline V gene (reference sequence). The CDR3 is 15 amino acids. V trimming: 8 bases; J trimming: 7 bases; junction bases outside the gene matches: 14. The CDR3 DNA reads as TGTGCCAGTCGGGATAGAACAGGGGCCGTCCAGCCCCAGCATTTT. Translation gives CASRDRTGAVQPQHF.

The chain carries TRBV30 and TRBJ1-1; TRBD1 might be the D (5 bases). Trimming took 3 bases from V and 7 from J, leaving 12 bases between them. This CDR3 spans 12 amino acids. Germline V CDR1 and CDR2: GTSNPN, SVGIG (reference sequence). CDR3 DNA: TGTGCCTGGAGCCAAACGGGGGGTGAAGCTTTCTTT. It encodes CAWSQTGGEAFF.

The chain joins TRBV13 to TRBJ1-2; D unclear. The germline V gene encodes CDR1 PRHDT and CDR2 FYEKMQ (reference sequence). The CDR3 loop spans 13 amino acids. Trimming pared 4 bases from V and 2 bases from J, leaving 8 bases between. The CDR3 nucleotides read TGTGCCAGCAGCTCTACAGTAAACTATGGCTACACCTTC. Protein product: CASSSTVNYGYTF.

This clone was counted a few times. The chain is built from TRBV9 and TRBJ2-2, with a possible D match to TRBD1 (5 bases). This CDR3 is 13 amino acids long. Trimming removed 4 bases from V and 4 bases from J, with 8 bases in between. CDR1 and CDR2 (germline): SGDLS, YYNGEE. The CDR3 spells CASSPTVTGELFF. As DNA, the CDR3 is TGTGCCAGCAGCCCGACAGTCACCGGGGAGCTGTTTTTT.